The 2 T cell receptor beta chains in this list originate from one sample, sequenced in a study of patients and donors after allogeneic stem cell transplantation. Using its own MiXCR run on the RT-PCR reads, TCRdb lists one record per CDR3 protein. The sample yields some 200,000 distinct CDR3 sequences, 41% seen once. Sequenced sample: blood, either unsorted or a sorted T cell fraction (not recorded which). The origin of the receptors is a human donor who was either an allogeneic HSCT recipient or a stem cell or donor lymphocyte infusion donor (not recorded which). It is not recorded whose cells these are; they may come from a transplant donor.

The chain combines TRBV29-1 with TRBJ1-1, with D possibly being TRBD1 (5 bases). Between the trimmed V and J ends, which lost 3 bases and 4 bases, there was a span of 12 bases. The CDR3 has 13 amino acids. Germline loops: CDR1 SQVTM, CDR2 ANQGSEA. The CDR3 DNA reads as TGCAGCGTTGAGGGGGGGAGGATCACTGAAGCTTTCTTT. This sequence encodes CSVEGGRITEAFF.

The gene calls are TRBV6-2 or TRBV6-3 and TRBJ2-1; TRBD1 matches at 7 bases. This CDR3 spans 16 amino acids. J lost 0 bases, V lost 0 bases, and 2 bases had no gene match. Germline V CDR1 and CDR2: MNHEY, SVGEGT. The CDR3 DNA follows: TGTGCCAGCAGTTACTCTTGGACAGGCTCCTACAATGAGCAGTTCTTC. Protein: CASSYSWTGSYNEQFF.